This TCR beta chain emerged from a study of post-analysis software for immune sequencing data. The study, taken as a whole, reports: Patients had higher frequencies than controls of five or six TRBV segments, including TRBV5-6, TRBV5-1 and TRBV20-1.

On this clonotype itself: The antigen remains unidentified.

The germline V gene encodes CDR1 SQVTM and CDR2 ANQGSEA. Trimming removed 6 bases at V and 4 bases at J, with 11 bases between. This CDR3 has 12 amino acids. Researchers reported that TCR beta cDNA libraries carried unique molecular identifiers. Using its own MiXCR run on the PCR reads, TCRdb lists one record per CDR3 protein. Of about 820,000 distinct CDR3 sequences in the sample, roughly 50% were seen once. This sequence was found in a girl aged 10 to 17 with multiple sclerosis. This rearrangement joins TRBV29-1 to TRBJ2-3; D not resolved. The sequenced sample consisted of blood. Here the CDR3 DNA reads TGCAGCGTGAGCTCAAGTCCAGATACGCAGTATTTT. The encoded protein is CSVSSSPDTQYF.